The clone carrying this T cell receptor beta chain was found a few times. This sample was taken from a study of blood T cell repertoires in COVID-19. As for the study in general: Samples representing acute and convalescent COVID-19 were sourced from the United States, Italy and Spain. Sources were T cells, B-cell-depleted T cells, or PBMCs; the material itself was cDNA or gDNA.

Original analysis: Amplification with reference gene primers provided the estimates of nucleated cell counts. Sequenced by immunoSEQ multiplex PCR; TCRdb stores in-frame clones only, minus some. V and J calls and clone size follow that table, whereas D and trimming were derived from the DNA. The data contain about 110,000 clones, 85% to 90% of them singletons. Germline V gene lookup returns CDR1 SGHDN and CDR2 FVKESK. The V gene lost 1 base and the J gene lost 0 bases, with 9 bases spanning the gap. The CDR3 length is 15 residues. The clonotype comes from a woman aged 45-59 years with acute or convalescent COVID-19. Sequenced: peripheral blood. The chain links TRBV14 to TRBJ1-1; D uncertain. The CDR3 bases are TGTGCCAGCAGCCAAGTAGGAGGACTGAACACTGAAGCTTTCTTT. This translates into CASSQVGGLNTEAFF.